The next 28 T cell receptor beta chains were all read from a single sample in a study of blood T cell repertoires in COVID-19. Clones were sequenced by immunoSEQ multiplex PCR, and TCRdb holds only the in-frame ones, with some missing. The sample records more than 300,000 clones, approximately 90% being singletons. The source material was PBMCs or T cells enriched from blood (not recorded which). These receptors were obtained from a woman between 35 and 50 years old who had been exposed to COVID-19.

The chain couples TRBV5-4 to TRBJ1-1, with D unclear. Trimming took off 6 bases at V and 0 bases at J, with 18 bases between the two ends. Germline V gene lookup returns CDR1 SGHNT and CDR2 YYREEE (reference sequence). The CDR3 spans 16 residues. The CDR3 spells CASTSMGSGMNTEAFF. In nucleotides, the CDR3 is TGTGCCAGCACCTCAATGGGTAGCGGGATGAACACTGAAGCTTTCTTT.

The sample holds one count of this clone. CDR3 sequence reads: CASRRGGSGNTIYF. The CDR3 region has the DNA TGTGCCAGCAGACGAGGGGGTTCAGGAAACACCATATATTTT. This rearrangement joins TRBV14 to TRBJ1-3; possibly TRBD1 for D (6 bases). The ends were cut back, 6 bases at V and 4 bases at J, with 13 bases in the middle. CDR3 length: 14 amino acids. Germline V CDR1 and CDR2: SGHDN, FVKESK.

V and J are TRBV15 and TRBJ1-3; TRBD1 matches at 7 bases. Trimming at V came to 1 base and at J to 0 bases, leaving 6 bases not matched to a gene. The CDR3 sequence is 17 residues long. Germline CDR1 is LNHNV and CDR2 is YYDKDF (reference sequence). The CDR3 protein is CATSRGTGDLSGNTIYF. DNA of the CDR3: TGTGCCACCAGCAGAGGGACAGGTGATCTCTCTGGAAACACCATATATTTT.

This chain uses TRBV24-1 with TRBJ2-5; D is unclear. Germline CDR1 and CDR2: KGHDR and SFDVKD. V lost 6 bases, J lost 5 bases, and 6 bases lay in between. The CDR3 has 11 residues. The CDR3 here is CATSNSETQYF. DNA for the CDR3: TGTGCCACCAGTAACTCGGAGACCCAGTACTTC.

The CDR3 nucleotides are TGCGCCAGCAGCTTTCTGGACGGGAAAACCAATGAGCAGTTCTTC. Encoded protein: CASSFLDGKTNEQFF. The chain couples TRBV5-1 to TRBJ2-1, with D possibly TRBD2 on 5 matching bases. CDR1 is SGHRS and CDR2 is YFSETQ in the germline V gene. V dropped 2 bases and J dropped 6 bases, with 15 bases sitting between them. This CDR3 has 15 amino acids.

This clone was observed a few times. V is TRBV3-1 (or the pseudogene TRBV3-2) and J is TRBJ2-7; TRBD2 aligns across 7 bases. Germline V CDR1 and CDR2: LGHDT, YNNKEL (reference sequence). CDR3 length: 15 residues. Trimming took 7 bases from V and 1 from J; bases not matched to a gene: 10. CDR3 DNA sequence: TGTGCCAGCACCCGTGGAGCGGGATCTTCCTACGAGCAGTACTTC. Translated: CASTRGAGSSYEQYF.

The chain recombines TRBV6-5 with TRBJ2-1, with TRBD1 identical over 9 bases. Germline trimming cut 2 bases from V and 1 base from J; bases unmatched to any gene: 0. Germline values: CDR1 MNHEY, CDR2 SVGAGI. This CDR3 spans 15 amino acids. CDR3 in amino acids: CASSYDRGSYNEQFF. CDR3 sequence (DNA): TGTGCCAGCAGTTACGACAGGGGGTCCTACAATGAGCAGTTCTTC.

The chain recombines TRBV29-1 with TRBJ1-5; TRBD1 matches at 7 bases. This CDR3 comprises 13 residues. Germline lookup yields CDR1 SQVTM and CDR2 ANQGSEA. V gave up 6 bases and J gave up 5 bases; unmatched junction bases: 7. Here the CDR3 reads CSVATGVDQPQHF. For the CDR3, the DNA is TGCAGCGTCGCCACAGGGGTTGATCAGCCCCAGCATTTT.

This clone was recorded only once. V is TRBV5-6 and J is TRBJ2-5; 11 bases fit TRBD2. From germline, CDR1 is SGHDT and CDR2 YYEEEE. This CDR3 has 15 amino acids. After removal of 6 bases from V and 8 bases from J, the junction contained 12 bases not matched to a gene. CDR3 sequence (DNA): TGTGCCAGCACCGGGGGACTAGCGGTTCGGGACACCCAGTACTTC. This translates into CASTGGLAVRDTQYF. Full variable domain (rest looked up from reference TRBV5-6 and TRBJ2-5): DAGVTQSPTHLIKTRGQQVTLRCSPKSGHDTVSWYQQALGQGPQFIFQYYEEEERQRGNFPDRFSGHQFPNYSSELNVNALLLGDSALYLCASTGGLAVRDTQYFGPGTRLLVL.

V and J are TRBV4-1 and TRBJ2-2; the match to TRBD1 covers 9 bases. CDR3 size: 15 residues. The germline gives CDR1 MGHRA, CDR2 YSYEKL. V lost 2 bases, J lost 7 bases, and 5 bases stayed unmatched. The DNA of the CDR3 is TGCGCCAGCAGCCAACCCGGGACAGGGAACGGGGAGCTGTTTTTT. Its translation is CASSQPGTGNGELFF.

V and J are TRBV12-3 or TRBV12-4 and TRBJ1-5, with TRBD1 matching 7 bases. The CDR3 totals 13 residues. The ends lost 4 bases at V and 6 bases at J; junction bases unmatched: 3. The CDR3 DNA is TGTGCCAGCAGTTCCCAGGGGGGTCAGCCCCAGCATTTT. It codes for CASSSQGGQPQHF.

The rearrangement links TRBV7-2 to TRBJ2-2; TRBD2 aligns across 8 bases. The CDR3 is made up of 18 amino acids. Germline CDR1 reads SGHTA; CDR2 reads FQGNSA. After removal of 7 bases from V and 4 bases from J, the junction contained 17 bases not matched to a gene. CDR3 region: CASTLRRRGAPGTGELFF. The DNA of the CDR3 is TGTGCCAGCACCCTAAGACGGCGGGGGGCGCCGGGCACCGGGGAGCTGTTTTTT.

The genes are TRBV27 and TRBJ2-7; 8 bases agree with TRBD2. Germline lookup yields CDR1 MNHEY and CDR2 SMNVEV (reference sequence). The CDR3 is made up of 15 amino acids. V was clipped by 5 bases and J by 0 bases; unmatched bases: 6. The CDR3 DNA reads as TGTGCCAGCAGTACTAGCGGCAAGGGCTCCTACGAGCAGTACTTC. Amino acid sequence: CASSTSGKGSYEQYF.

V and J are TRBV18 and TRBJ1-1, with D perhaps matching TRBD1 (6 bases). This CDR3 is 16 amino acids long. V dropped 0 bases and J dropped 0 bases, with 11 bases sitting between them. Germline CDR1 and CDR2: KGHSH and LQKENI. The CDR3, as DNA: TGTGCCAGCTCACCACCTACCCGGACAGTGAACACTGAAGCTTTCTTT. It specifies CASSPPTRTVNTEAFF.

CDR3 DNA: TGCAGCGGCCAAACTAGCGGGGGTAGCAATGAGCAGTTCTTC. It translates to CSGQTSGGSNEQFF. The rearrangement joins TRBV29-1 to TRBJ2-1; 11 nucleotides align to TRBD2. CDR1 SQVTM and CDR2 ANQGSEA come from the germline V gene. Losses at the gene ends were 7 bases for V and 6 bases for J; bases not matched to a gene: 8. CDR3 size: 14 residues.

The V and J genes are TRBV28 and TRBJ2-4; D perhaps matches TRBD1 (8 bases). This CDR3 has 18 residues. CDR1 is MDHEN, CDR2 SYDVKM, per germline. V was pared by 6 bases and J by 0 bases, with 21 bases between. The CDR3 here is CASSPPRTGTIAKNIQYF. CDR3 nucleotides: TGTGCCAGCAGCCCACCACGGACAGGGACTATAGCCAAAAACATTCAGTACTTC.

This clone was observed a handful of times. The gene calls are TRBV18 and TRBJ2-5; TRBD2 is a possible D gene (5 bases). The CDR3 spans 14 residues. V lost 3 bases and J 5 bases, leaving 13 bases between the germline ends. Germline-derived CDR1 and CDR2 are KGHSH and LQKENI. The CDR3 spells CASSPGSRGETQYF. The DNA for the CDR3 is TGTGCCAGCTCACCCGGGTCTCGAGGGGAGACCCAGTACTTC.

The CDR3 coding sequence is TGTGCCTGGAGGGGCCTTTGGGTGAACATGAACACTGAAGCTTTCTTT. Protein sequence: CAWRGLWVNMNTEAFF. The chain carries TRBV30 and TRBJ1-1; D is ambiguous. CDR1 and CDR2 (germline): GTSNPN, SVGIG (reference sequence). The CDR3 length is 16 residues. The ends were cut back, 3 bases at V and 0 bases at J, with 17 bases in the middle.

This clone has only one observation. The gene calls are TRBV9 and TRBJ2-7; the D is unclear. Per germline, CDR1 SGDLS and CDR2 YYNGEE. Trimming shortened V by 4 bases and J by 0 bases, and 11 bases separated the two germline ends. There are 14 residues in the CDR3. The CDR3 sequence: CASSPRGSSYEQYF. CDR3 nucleotides: TGTGCCAGCAGCCCCCGCGGCAGCTCCTACGAGCAGTACTTC.

The genes are TRBV29-1 and TRBJ1-1, with D unclear. V shed 7 bases and J shed 6 bases, with 12 bases lying between them. The length of the CDR3 is 11 residues. The germline gives CDR1 SQVTM, CDR2 ANQGSEA. The CDR3 protein is CSAFSGAEAFF. The CDR3, as DNA: TGCAGCGCCTTTTCCGGGGCTGAAGCTTTCTTT.

The chain carries TRBV7-9 and TRBJ1-1; TRBD1 is a possible D gene (6 bases). CDR1 SEHNR and CDR2 FQNEAQ come from the germline V gene (reference sequence). V was pared by 0 bases and J by 11 bases, with 10 bases between. This CDR3 has 12 residues. For the CDR3, the DNA is TGTGCCAGCAGCTTAGCGGGGGCGCGGGCTTTCTTT. It encodes CASSLAGARAFF.

The V call is TRBV30, the J call TRBJ1-5; TRBD1 matches at 11 bases. The CDR3 has 18 amino acids. The germline gives CDR1 GTSNPN, CDR2 SVGIG (reference sequence). V trimming: 7 bases; J trimming: 6 bases; junction bases outside the gene matches: 20. The CDR3 region has the DNA TGTGCCTCGCCGTTACAGGACAGGGGGCGTCGAGGAGGTCAGCCCCAGCATTTT. Amino acid sequence: CASPLQDRGRRGGQPQHF.

The chain recombines TRBV19 with TRBJ2-7; tentative D call: TRBD1 (6 bases). This CDR3 contains 15 residues. The V end lost 2 bases, the J end lost 0 bases, and 11 bases lay between the germline ends. Germline CDR1 reads LNHDA; CDR2 reads SQIVND (reference sequence). The CDR3 DNA reads as TGTGCCAGTAGTATAAGGGACAAAAACTCCTACGAGCAGTACTTC. Translation gives CASSIRDKNSYEQYF.

The genes are TRBV25-1 and TRBJ1-2; a weak D match, TRBD1 (5 bases). The germline CDR1 and CDR2 sequences are MGHDK and SYGVNS. This CDR3 region has 12 residues. V lost 4 bases and J 7 bases, leaving 10 bases between the germline ends. The CDR3 DNA reads TGTGCCAGCAGTGTAGGGGTGGGTGGCTACACCTTC. Amino acids: CASSVGVGGYTF.

The count of this clone is one. The chain joins TRBV5-6 to TRBJ2-1, with 7 nucleotides matching TRBD1. The CDR3 runs 15 residues. The V segment lost 0 bases and the J segment 5 bases; nucleotides outside the gene matches: 5. Looked up from germline, CDR1 is SGHDT and CDR2 is YYEEEE. CDR3 nucleotide sequence: TGTGCCAGCAGCTTGGAACAGGGGCTCAACAATGAGCAGTTCTTC. Its protein product is CASSLEQGLNNEQFF.

The chain joins TRBV7-9 to TRBJ1-1; no clear D. Looked up from germline, CDR1 is SEHNR and CDR2 is FQNEAQ (reference sequence). With 7 bases removed from V and 1 base from J, the gap between germline ends came to 7 bases. The CDR3 has 12 residues. CDR3 protein: CASTVQNTEAFF. The DNA for the CDR3 is TGTGCCAGCACCGTCCAGAACACTGAAGCTTTCTTT.

This chain links TRBV2 with TRBJ1-3; TRBD1 is a possible D gene (5 bases). This CDR3 comprises 12 residues. CDR1 and CDR2 (germline): SNHLY, FYNNEI. Trimming stripped 5 bases from V and 4 bases from J, with 6 bases between. In nucleotides, the CDR3 is TGTGCCAGCAGTTACAGGGGAAACACCATATATTTT. It is translated as CASSYRGNTIYF.

The rearrangement uses TRBV7-2 and TRBJ2-1, with D maybe TRBD2 (5 bases). The CDR3 totals 15 residues. Trimming left V 7 bases short and J 9 bases short, with 22 bases between. Germline values: CDR1 SGHTA, CDR2 FQGNSA. The CDR3 spells CASTDGGPAFGEQFF. CDR3 DNA: TGTGCCAGCACCGACGGAGGACCGGCGTTCGGTGAGCAGTTCTTC.